A selection of T cell receptor beta chains follows, all from one sample in a study of T cell responses to AZD1222 COVID-19 vaccine. Profiled with immunoSEQ multiplex PCR; TCRdb holds only in-frame clones, not every one. Its table records over 120,000 clones. The sequenced sample was peripheral blood. The receptors here all came from an adult in good health. CDR3s include the opening cysteine and the closing phenylalanine or tryptophan. Fields, in order: D gene, V gene, J gene, CDR3 protein, CDR3 DNA. A D gene is named only where the DNA matches it firmly.

TRBD1	TRBV3-1/TRBV3-2	TRBJ2-1	CASSQQMGTGMVQFF	TGTGCCAGCAGCCAACAAATGGGGACAGGGATGGTGCAGTTCTTC
NA	TRBV6-2/TRBV6-3	TRBJ2-2	CASSRGRAGELFF	TGTGCCAGCAGCCGGGGAAGGGCCGGGGAGCTGTTTTTT
NA	TRBV29-1	TRBJ1-1	CSVEGQTNTEAFF	TGCAGCGTTGAAGGACAGACGAACACTGAAGCTTTCTTT
NA	TRBV2	TRBJ1-2	CASRTTSTAGYTF	TGTGCCAGCAGGACAACCTCCACGGCAGGCTACACCTTC
TRBD1	TRBV2	TRBJ1-3	CASRGGQPVGNTIYF	TGTGCCAGCAGGGGGGGACAGCCGGTTGGAAACACCATATATTTT
NA	TRBV2	TRBJ1-4	CASSGGPLGTNEKLFF	TGTGCCAGCAGTGGAGGACCCTTGGGGACTAATGAAAAACTGTTTTTT
TRBD1	TRBV7-2	TRBJ2-3	CASSLAGTGGTDTQYF	TGTGCCAGCAGCTTGGCCGGGACAGGGGGCACAGATACGCAGTATTTT
NA	TRBV19	TRBJ2-1	CASSIISMTSEQFF	TGTGCCAGTAGTATTATATCGATGACATCTGAGCAGTTCTTC
NA	TRBV5-5	TRBJ1-5	CASSLAGYSNQPQHF	TGTGCCAGCAGCTTGGCCGGGTATAGCAATCAGCCCCAGCATTTT
NA	TRBV5-6	TRBJ2-2	CASSLDSPNTGELFF	TGTGCCAGCAGCTTGGACTCCCCGAACACCGGGGAGCTGTTTTTT
NA	TRBV28	TRBJ1-2	CASSPLGVKYGYTF	TGTGCCAGCAGTCCCCTGGGTGTGAAGTATGGCTACACCTTC
NA	TRBV5-8	TRBJ1-4	CASSLGRNNEKLFF	TGTGCCAGCAGCTTGGGGCGGAATAATGAAAAACTGTTTTTT
TRBD1	TRBV7-9	TRBJ2-5	CASSFPTGAETQYF	TGTGCCAGCAGCTTCCCCACAGGGGCGGAGACCCAGTACTTC
NA	TRBV7-3	TRBJ1-5	CASSLPNSESNQPQHF	TGTGCCAGCAGCTTACCCAATTCAGAGAGCAATCAGCCCCAGCATTTT
NA	TRBV3-1/TRBV3-2	TRBJ1-2	CASSQESQGSYGYTF	TGTGCCAGCAGCCAAGAAAGTCAGGGCAGCTATGGCTACACCTTC
NA	TRBV2	TRBJ2-1	CASRSGAPLEPFF	TGTGCCAGCAGATCGGGGGCTCCGCTTGAGCCGTTCTTC
NA	TRBV11-2	TRBJ2-1	CASSLDQSDSSYNEQFF	TGTGCCAGCAGCTTAGATCAGAGCGATAGCTCCTACAATGAGCAGTTCTTC
NA	TRBV19	TRBJ1-2	CASSAHGYGYTF	TGTGCCAGTAGTGCGCACGGCTATGGCTACACCTTC
NA	TRBV2	TRBJ1-1	CASTEEGSGTEAFF	TGTGCCAGCACAGAGGAAGGGAGTGGGACTGAAGCTTTCTTT
NA	TRBV7-8	TRBJ2-7	CASSLGQATYEQYF	TGTGCCAGCAGCTTAGGGCAGGCTACCTACGAGCAGTACTTC
NA	TRBV18	TRBJ2-5	CASSPGTAQETQYF	TGTGCCAGCTCACCAGGGACTGCGCAAGAGACCCAGTACTTC
NA	TRBV7-3	TRBJ1-1	CASSSPEGQPGNTEAFF	TGTGCCAGCAGCTCCCCGGAGGGGCAGCCGGGGAACACTGAAGCTTTCTTT
NA	TRBV6-6	TRBJ1-2	CASSRSRAERYGYTF	TGTGCCAGCAGTCGATCCCGGGCCGAGCGATATGGCTACACCTTC
TRBD1	TRBV9	TRBJ2-3	CASSVALPGDRASDTQYF	TGTGCCAGCAGCGTAGCCTTACCAGGGGACAGGGCGAGTGATACGCAGTATTTT
NA	TRBV6-1	TRBJ1-1	CASGELMNTEAFF	TGTGCCAGCGGTGAACTTATGAACACTGAAGCTTTCTTT
TRBD2	TRBV30	TRBJ2-3	CAWADGLAGFTTQYF	TGTGCCTGGGCGGACGGACTAGCGGGGTTCACTACGCAGTATTTT
NA	TRBV15	TRBJ2-7	CATSGGYYEQYF	TGTGCCACCAGCGGCGGTTACTACGAGCAGTACTTC
TRBD1	TRBV30	TRBJ1-5	CAWSWDSHQPQHF	TGTGCCTGGAGTTGGGACAGTCATCAGCCCCAGCATTTT
TRBD2	TRBV7-2	TRBJ2-2	CASSLALADTGELFF	TGTGCCAGCAGCTTAGCACTAGCGGACACCGGGGAGCTGTTTTTT
NA	TRBV21-1	TRBJ2-3	CASSSGLAGPRATQYF	TGTGCCAGCAGCAGCGGACTAGCGGGGCCACGGGCGACGCAGTATTTT
NA	TRBV6-5	TRBJ1-1	CASSSVGTEAFF	TGTGCCAGCAGTTCAGTGGGGACTGAAGCTTTCTTT
NA	TRBV29-1	TRBJ1-4	CSVSTQGPEKLFF	TGCAGCGTTTCGACACAGGGCCCCGAAAAACTGTTTTTT
NA	TRBV13	TRBJ2-2	CASSQGGAGELFF	TGTGCCAGCAGCCAAGGGGGGGCCGGGGAGCTGTTTTTT
TRBD1	TRBV30	TRBJ1-4	CAWRDSHRGKGEKLFF	TGTGCCTGGAGGGACTCTCACAGGGGAAAGGGGGAAAAACTGTTTTTT
NA	TRBV5-6	TRBJ1-2	CASSWGGASTYGYTF	TGTGCCAGCAGCTGGGGCGGGGCTAGTACGTATGGCTACACCTTC
NA	TRBV4-1	TRBJ2-2	CASSHPRYPQGRSTGELFF	TGCGCCAGCAGCCACCCCCGGTATCCACAGGGTCGGTCAACCGGGGAGCTGTTTTTT
NA	TRBV7-2	TRBJ2-7	CASSLAGVTYEQYF	TGTGCCAGCAGCTTAGCGGGGGTGACCTACGAGCAGTACTTC
TRBD1	TRBV3-1/TRBV3-2	TRBJ1-2	CASSLTGGIYGYTF	TGTGCCAGCAGCTTAACAGGGGGCATCTATGGCTACACCTTC
TRBD2	TRBV27	TRBJ2-3	CASRWEGSTDTQYF	TGTGCCAGCAGGTGGGAGGGGTCCACAGATACGCAGTATTTT
NA	TRBV9	TRBJ1-6	CASSVDPLHSPLHF	TGTGCCAGCAGCGTAGACCCCCTGCATTCACCCCTCCACTTT
NA	TRBV7-9	TRBJ1-1	CASSSTQGTEAFF	TGTGCCAGCAGCTCGACCCAGGGGACTGAAGCTTTCTTT
NA	TRBV19	TRBJ1-5	CASSISGPYQPQHF	TGTGCCAGTAGTATTTCAGGACCATATCAGCCCCAGCATTTT
NA	TRBV6-5	TRBJ1-1	CASSYSRGWGNTEAFF	TGTGCCAGCAGTTACTCGCGAGGGTGGGGAAACACTGAAGCTTTCTTT
NA	TRBV4-3	TRBJ1-2	CASSQSQPPINYGYTF	TGCGCCAGCAGCCAATCGCAGCCGCCCATTAACTATGGCTACACCTTC
NA	TRBV4-3	TRBJ2-3	CASNRIGSDTQYF	TGCGCCAGCAATAGAATCGGCTCAGATACGCAGTATTTT
NA	TRBV7-9	TRBJ1-2	CASSFDSWRDGYTF	TGTGCCAGCAGCTTTGACAGTTGGAGGGATGGCTACACCTTC
NA	TRBV2	TRBJ2-1	CASSDNGGPTNEQFF	TGTGCCAGCAGTGATAACGGGGGCCCCACAAATGAGCAGTTCTTC
NA	TRBV2	TRBJ2-3	CATDQRAGSDTQYF	TGTGCCACCGACCAGCGGGCAGGTTCAGATACGCAGTATTTT
TRBD1	TRBV9	TRBJ1-4	CASSVAGGANEKLFF	TGTGCCAGCAGCGTAGCAGGGGGTGCTAATGAAAAACTGTTTTTT
NA	TRBV5-6	TRBJ2-3	CASSFFSEDTQYF	TGTGCCAGCAGCTTTTTCAGCGAAGATACGCAGTATTTT
TRBD1	TRBV27	TRBJ1-5	CASSPDRGSNQPQHF	TGTGCCAGCAGCCCGGACAGGGGTAGCAATCAGCCCCAGCATTTT